This TCR beta chain stems from a study of somatic mutations in cytotoxic T cells in rheumatoid arthritis (TCRdb year 2017). Context from the whole study: Right after diagnosis and prior to the start of any treatment, around 28 ml EDTA of peripheral blood was drawn from patients. Some V beta antibody-stained T-cell populations were flow-sorted on a FACSAria II or Sony SH800 at nearly 100% purity, and sorted V beta1+ cells also underwent TCRB sequencing. The study asked whether expanded CD8+ T-cell clones in newly diagnosed, untreated rheumatoid arthritis carry somatic mutations, and used TCRB deep sequencing to characterize clonality. TCRB deep sequencing covered roughly 60 patients with rheumatoid arthritis along with about 20 healthy controls. Median age was essentially the same in the patient group and the control group.

CD4+ and CD8+ cells were isolated by positive magnetic bead selection on an AutoMACS, and purity was checked by flow cytometry. Initial screening for clonal expansions relied on flow cytometry with a TCR V beta antibody panel, after which sorted CD8+ fractions underwent TCRB deep sequencing for characterization. Isolation of peripheral blood mononuclear cells was done through Ficoll-Paque PLUS density gradient separation. Using Nucleospin Tissue or Tissue XS kits, DNA was extracted from CD4-enriched, CD8-enriched or PBMC samples, with quantification by a Qubit 2.0 fluorometer. The immunoSEQ assay was applied to genomic DNA for TCRB CDR3 sequencing. The paper's processing steps were these. When patient CD8+ clones exceeding 1% were checked against published virus-specific TCRB sequences, only a few matched. Nothing other than productive TCRB rearrangements was included in the analyses. Clonality was calculated as a Shannon entropy-based productive clonality index, and a clone was defined by a unique TCRB CDR3 sequence. Repertoire overlap between two samples was calculated from the template counts of each clone relative to total templates per sample. V-gene usage measured by flow cytometry correlated with TCRB sequencing V-gene usage, with a Spearman r of approximately 0.6. Drawn from immuneACCESS, this table holds only the in-frame rearrangements with V and J called that TCRdb kept. Clones are partly lost; checked studies trace under half to an unresolved V gene and leave the rest unexplained. That table is the source of V, J and clone size, and D and trimming were worked out from the DNA. The sample records more than 10,000 clones, around 81% of which are singletons. The ten largest account for around 10% of the sample.

Of note for this clone: Its antigen remains undetermined. Base quality data are lacking; no much larger clone is found one base away.

General study outcomes and caveats: The finding that TRBV07 was slightly underrepresented in patients was left unadjusted for multiple comparisons. The expanded CD8+ clones had unknown antigen targets, and not appearing in virus-specific databases did not rule out that they were virus-specific. CD8+ T-cell clonality in rheumatoid arthritis patients was not significantly different from that in age-matched healthy controls. The largest CD8+ clone made up more than 20% of CD8+ cells in 8 of 65 patients, and blood and synovial fluid shared several identical CD8+ TCRB sequences. CD8+ clonality increased with age in patients (Spearman r of about 0.45) but not in healthy controls.

V ends up 2 bases short and J 2 bases short, with an unmatched junction base count of 3. Its CDR3 holds 15 amino acids, cysteine through phenylalanine. Solely the CDR3 DNA is kept, with 45 bases framed from the first base. According to the germline V gene, CDR1 reads ENHRY and CDR2 reads SYGVKD. Recombination joined TRBV10-3 with TRBJ2-3; the junction holds 8 bases that match TRBD2. This sequence originates from an adult with rheumatoid arthritis. Sequenced sample: CD8+ T cells sorted from blood. The CDR3 region: CAISEGSGATDTQYF. The DNA reads TGTGCCATCAGTGAGGGTAGCGGGGCCACAGATACGCAGTATTTT.